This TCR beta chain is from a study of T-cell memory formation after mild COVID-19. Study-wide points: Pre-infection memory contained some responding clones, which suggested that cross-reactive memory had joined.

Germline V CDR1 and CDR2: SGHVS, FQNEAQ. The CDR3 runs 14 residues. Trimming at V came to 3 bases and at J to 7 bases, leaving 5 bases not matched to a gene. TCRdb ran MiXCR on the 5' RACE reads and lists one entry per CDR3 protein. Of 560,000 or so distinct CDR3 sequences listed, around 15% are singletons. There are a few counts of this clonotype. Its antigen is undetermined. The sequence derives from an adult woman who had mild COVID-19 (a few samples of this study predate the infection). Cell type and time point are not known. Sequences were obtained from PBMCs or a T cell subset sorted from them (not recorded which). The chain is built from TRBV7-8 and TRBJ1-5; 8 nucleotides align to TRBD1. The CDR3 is CASSLTGAEQPQHF. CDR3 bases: TGTGCCAGCAGCTTGACAGGGGCGGAGCAGCCCCAGCATTTT.